A single TCR beta chain is shown here with its context. Original methodology: Out-of-frame sequences were removed, leaving 2,204,828 distinct TCRbeta sequences. Clones were sequenced by immunoSEQ multiplex PCR, and TCRdb holds only the in-frame ones, with some missing. From that table come the V and J calls and clone size; the DNA was used to work out D and trimming. The top ten clones hold more than 0.95% of a sample with over 40,000 clones, roughly four fifths of them seen once. The data originate from a study of memory CD4+ T cells and cytomegalovirus serostatus. Per the germline V gene, CDR1 is MNHEY and CDR2 is SVGAGI. There are 13 residues in the CDR3. Trimming pared 5 bases from V and 3 bases from J, leaving 11 bases between. Single viable CD3+CD4+CD8-CD45RO+ cells were sorted as the memory CD4+ T cells.

The sequenced material came from memory CD4+ T cells from blood. The receptor was derived from an adult in good health and CMV-seropositive. The rearrangement uses TRBV6-5 and TRBJ2-7, with D possibly being TRBD1 or TRBD2 (5 bases each). Written as DNA, the CDR3 is TGTGCCAGCAGTGGGGGTGCCATCTACGAGCAGTACTTC. It translates to CASSGGAIYEQYF.